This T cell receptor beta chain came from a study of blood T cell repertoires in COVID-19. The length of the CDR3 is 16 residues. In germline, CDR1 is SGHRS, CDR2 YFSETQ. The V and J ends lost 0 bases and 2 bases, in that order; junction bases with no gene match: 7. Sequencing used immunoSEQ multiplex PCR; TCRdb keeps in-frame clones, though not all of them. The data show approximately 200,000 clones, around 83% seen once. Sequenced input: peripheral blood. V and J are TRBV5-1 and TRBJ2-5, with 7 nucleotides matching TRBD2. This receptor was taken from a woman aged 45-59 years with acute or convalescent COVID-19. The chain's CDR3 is CASSLAPSGAQETQYF. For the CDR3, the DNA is TGCGCCAGCAGCTTGGCCCCTAGCGGAGCACAAGAGACCCAGTACTTC.